The 10 T cell receptor beta chains in this list originate from one sample, sequenced in a study of type 1 regulatory T cells. A single record per CDR3 protein comes from TCRdb applying MiXCR to the reads. The table includes approximately 90,000 distinct CDR3 sequences, less than 40% detected once. Sequences were obtained from CD4+ T cells, either the whole sample or a sorted fraction (not recorded which). These TCRs come from a human donor in good health.

This clonotype was seen a single time. CDR3 nucleotides: TGTGCCACCAGTGATGTGAACCAAGAGACCCAGTACTTC. Its protein is CATSDVNQETQYF. The chain links TRBV24-1 to TRBJ2-5; D gene uncertain. CDR3 length: 13 residues. V was clipped by 3 bases and J by 0 bases, with 4 bases between them. CDR1 KGHDR and CDR2 SFDVKD come from the germline V gene.

This clonotype was counted only a few times. The J gene is TRBJ2-7, the V gene TRBV2, with D maybe TRBD1 (6 bases). This CDR3 has 11 amino acids. Germline V gives CDR1 SNHLY, CDR2 FYNNEI. The V end was cut by 6 bases, the J end by 7 bases, with 10 bases between. The CDR3 DNA sequence: TGTGCCAGCAGGGAAACAGGGGAGCAGTACTTC. Translated, it gives CASRETGEQYF. The full variable domain, completed using reference TRBV2 and TRBJ2-7, is EPEVTQTPSHQVTQMGQEVILRCVPISNHLYFYWYRQILGQKVEFLVSFYNNEISEKSEIFDDQFSVERPDGSNFTLKIRSTKLEDSAMYFCASRETGEQYFGPGTRLTVT.

CDR3 nucleotides: TGTGCCTCAACGCCGGGACTACAAGAGACCCAGTACTTC. Protein product: CASTPGLQETQYF. The rearrangement joins TRBV11-1 to TRBJ2-5; 7 bases are shared with TRBD2. Germline CDR1 is SGHAT and CDR2 is FQDESV (reference sequence). This CDR3 has 13 residues. The V and J ends lost 11 bases and 2 bases, in that order; junction bases with no gene match: 8.

This rearrangement joins TRBV7-2 to TRBJ2-7, with D possibly being TRBD1 or TRBD2 (5 bases each). V was trimmed by 2 bases and J by 7 bases, leaving 15 bases between them. The CDR3 contains 14 residues. CDR1 and CDR2 from the germline V gene are SGHTA and FQGNSA. The CDR3 loop is CASSLQGASKEQYF. The CDR3 nucleotides read TGTGCCAGCAGCTTACAGGGAGCTAGTAAAGAGCAGTACTTC.

This clonotype was seen a handful of times. The CDR3 nucleotides read TGTGCCAGCAGTTTTTTCAGCGGACCTAGCAATCAGCCCCAGCATTTT. Translating gives CASSFFSGPSNQPQHF. J is TRBJ1-5 and V is TRBV28; D remains unclear. Trimming stripped 3 bases from V and 0 bases from J, with 12 bases between. CDR3 length: 16 residues. CDR1 and CDR2 (germline): MDHEN, SYDVKM.

The gene calls are TRBV20-1 and TRBJ2-2; 7 bases match TRBD1. The ends lost 6 bases at V and 2 bases at J; junction bases unmatched: 15. The CDR3 consists of 17 residues. Germline V gene lookup returns CDR1 DFQATT and CDR2 SNEGSKA (reference sequence). The DNA for the CDR3 is TGCAGTGCCGAACTATCGGGACAGATCGTAAACACCGGGGAGCTGTTTTTT. Residues: CSAELSGQIVNTGELFF.

The rearrangement uses TRBV7-2 and TRBJ2-7; unclear D gene. Germline CDR1 is SGHTA and CDR2 is FQGNSA. V lost 5 bases and J 4 bases, leaving 9 bases between the germline ends. The CDR3 extends over 12 amino acids. The DNA of the CDR3 is TGTGCCAGCAGCGCCACAATATACGAGCAGTACTTC. Residues: CASSATIYEQYF.

The chain carries TRBV20-1 and TRBJ1-2; 7 positions match TRBD1. V lost 5 bases to trimming and J lost 8 bases; unmatched junction nucleotides: 5. This CDR3 has 11 amino acids. CDR1 and CDR2 (germline): DFQATT, SNEGSKA (reference sequence). CDR3 in DNA: TGCAGTGCTGAGGACAGGCAAGGCTACACCTTC. Protein sequence: CSAEDRQGYTF.

This clonotype was detected only a few times. The chain uses TRBV5-1 and TRBJ2-3, with TRBD1 matching 7 bases. CDR3 size: 15 residues. Germline CDR1 and CDR2: SGHRS and YFSETQ. J was trimmed by 0 bases and V by 1 base; bases with no gene match: 2. CDR3 sequence reads: CASSLWDRSTDTQYF. Written as DNA, the CDR3 is TGCGCCAGCAGCTTGTGGGACAGAAGCACAGATACGCAGTATTTT.

This clonotype turned up a few times. CDR3 bases: TGTGCCAGCAGCGGAGTGGGACTAGCCAGAGAGACCCAGTACTTC. Its translation is CASSGVGLARETQYF. V gene TRBV7-8 combines with J gene TRBJ2-5; TRBD2 aligns across 9 bases. The germline CDR1 and CDR2 sequences are SGHVS and FQNEAQ. The CDR3 has 15 amino acids. Trimming at V came to 5 bases and at J to 4 bases, leaving 8 bases not matched to a gene.